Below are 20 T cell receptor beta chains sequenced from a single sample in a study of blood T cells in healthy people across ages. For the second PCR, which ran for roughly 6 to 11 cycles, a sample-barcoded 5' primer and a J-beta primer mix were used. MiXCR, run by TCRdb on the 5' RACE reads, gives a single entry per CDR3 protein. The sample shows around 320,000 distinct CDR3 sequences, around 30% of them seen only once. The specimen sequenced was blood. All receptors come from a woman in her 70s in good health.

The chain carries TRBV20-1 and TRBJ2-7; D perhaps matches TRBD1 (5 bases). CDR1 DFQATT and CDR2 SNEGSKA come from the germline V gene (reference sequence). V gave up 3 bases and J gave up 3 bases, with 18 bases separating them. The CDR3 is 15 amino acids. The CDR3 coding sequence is TGCAGTGCTAGCACCCAGGGCCGCAGAAACTACGAGCAGTACTTC. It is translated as CSASTQGRRNYEQYF.

In DNA form, the CDR3 reads TGTGCCAGCAGTTTGGCGAGACAGGGAACCCGCACAGATACGCAGTATTTT. Protein product: CASSLARQGTRTDTQYF. The rearrangement uses TRBV28 and TRBJ2-3, with TRBD1 identical over 7 bases. Germline CDR1 MDHEN, CDR2 SYDVKM. This CDR3 region has 17 residues. With V trimmed by 3 bases and J by 1 base, 10 bases remained unmatched.

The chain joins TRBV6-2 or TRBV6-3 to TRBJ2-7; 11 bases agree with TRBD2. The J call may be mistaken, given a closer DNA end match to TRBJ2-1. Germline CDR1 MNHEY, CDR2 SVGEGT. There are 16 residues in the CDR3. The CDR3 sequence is CASSYPPGLAVHEQFF. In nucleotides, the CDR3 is TGTGCCAGCAGTTATCCTCCGGGACTAGCGGTTCATGAGCAGTTCTTC.

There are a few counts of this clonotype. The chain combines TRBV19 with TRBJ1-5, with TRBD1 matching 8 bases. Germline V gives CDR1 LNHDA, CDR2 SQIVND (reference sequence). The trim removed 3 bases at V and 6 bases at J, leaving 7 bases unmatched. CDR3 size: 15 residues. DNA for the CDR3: TGTGCCAGTAGTATTCAGGCAGGGGGCCGTCAGCCCCAGCATTTT. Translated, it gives CASSIQAGGRQPQHF.

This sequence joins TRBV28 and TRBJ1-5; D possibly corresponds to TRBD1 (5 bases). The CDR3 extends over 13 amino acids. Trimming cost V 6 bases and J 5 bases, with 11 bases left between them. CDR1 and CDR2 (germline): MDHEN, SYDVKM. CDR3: CASRSQGYQPQHF. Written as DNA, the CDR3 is TGTGCCAGCAGGTCTCAGGGCTATCAGCCCCAGCATTTT.

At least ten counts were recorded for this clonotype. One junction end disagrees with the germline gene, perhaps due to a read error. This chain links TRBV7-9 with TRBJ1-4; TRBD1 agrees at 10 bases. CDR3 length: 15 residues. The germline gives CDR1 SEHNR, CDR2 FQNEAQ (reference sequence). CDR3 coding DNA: TGCGCCAGCAGCCCGGGACAGGGGACTAATGAAAAACTGTTTTTT. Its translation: CASSPGQGTNEKLFF.

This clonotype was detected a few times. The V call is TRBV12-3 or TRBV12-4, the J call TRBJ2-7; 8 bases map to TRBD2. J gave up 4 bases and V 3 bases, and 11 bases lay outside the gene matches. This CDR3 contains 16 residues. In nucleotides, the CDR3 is TGTGCCAGCAGTTTGTTAACGGGAGGGTTCGTATACGAGCAGTACTTC. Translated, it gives CASSLLTGGFVYEQYF.

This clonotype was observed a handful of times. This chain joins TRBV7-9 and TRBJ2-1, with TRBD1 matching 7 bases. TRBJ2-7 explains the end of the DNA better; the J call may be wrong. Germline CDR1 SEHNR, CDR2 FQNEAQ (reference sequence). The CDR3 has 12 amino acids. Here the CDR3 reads CASSGTAYEQYF. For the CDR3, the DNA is TGTGCCAGCAGCGGGACAGCCTACGAGCAGTACTTC.

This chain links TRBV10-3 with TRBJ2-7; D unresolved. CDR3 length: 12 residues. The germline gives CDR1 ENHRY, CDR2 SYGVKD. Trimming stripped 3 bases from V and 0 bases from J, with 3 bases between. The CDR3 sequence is CAISDFSYEQYF. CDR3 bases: TGTGCCATCAGTGACTTCTCCTACGAGCAGTACTTC.

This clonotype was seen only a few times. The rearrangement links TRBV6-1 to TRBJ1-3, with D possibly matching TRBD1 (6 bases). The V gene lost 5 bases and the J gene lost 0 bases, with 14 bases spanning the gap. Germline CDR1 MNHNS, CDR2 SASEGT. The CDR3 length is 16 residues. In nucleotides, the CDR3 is TGTGCCAGCAGTCAATCACAGGGTATCTCTGGAAACACCATATATTTT. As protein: CASSQSQGISGNTIYF.

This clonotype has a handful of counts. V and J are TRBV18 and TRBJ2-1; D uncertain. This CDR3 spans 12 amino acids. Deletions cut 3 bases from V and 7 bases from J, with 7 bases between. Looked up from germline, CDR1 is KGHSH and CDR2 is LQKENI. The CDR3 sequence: CASSPIKNEQFF. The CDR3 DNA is TGTGCCAGCTCACCGATTAAGAATGAGCAGTTCTTC.

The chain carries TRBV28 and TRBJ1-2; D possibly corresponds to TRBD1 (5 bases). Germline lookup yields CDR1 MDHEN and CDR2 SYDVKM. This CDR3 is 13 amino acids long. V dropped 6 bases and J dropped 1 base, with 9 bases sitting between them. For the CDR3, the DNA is TGTGCCAGCAGCAGCGACAGTAACTATGGCTACACCTTC. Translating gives CASSSDSNYGYTF.

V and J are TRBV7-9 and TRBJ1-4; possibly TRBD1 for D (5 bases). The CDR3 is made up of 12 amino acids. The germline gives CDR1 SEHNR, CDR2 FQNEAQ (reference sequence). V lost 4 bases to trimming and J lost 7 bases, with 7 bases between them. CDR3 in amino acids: CASSYRLEKLFF. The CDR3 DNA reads TGTGCCAGCAGCTACAGGCTTGAAAAACTGTTTTTT.

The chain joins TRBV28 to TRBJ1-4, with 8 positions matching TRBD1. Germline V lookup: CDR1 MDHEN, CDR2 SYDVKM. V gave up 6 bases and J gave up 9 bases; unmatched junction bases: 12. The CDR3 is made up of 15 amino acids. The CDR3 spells CASRATGGSYKKLFF. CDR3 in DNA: TGTGCCAGCAGAGCCACAGGGGGGAGTTATAAAAAACTGTTTTTT.

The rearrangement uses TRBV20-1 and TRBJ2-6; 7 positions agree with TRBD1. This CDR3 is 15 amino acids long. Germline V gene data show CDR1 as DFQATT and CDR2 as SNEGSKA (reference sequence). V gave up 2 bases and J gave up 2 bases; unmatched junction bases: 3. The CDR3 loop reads CSARRQGPGANVLTF. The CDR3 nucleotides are TGCAGTGCTAGACGACAGGGTCCTGGGGCCAACGTCCTGACTTTC.

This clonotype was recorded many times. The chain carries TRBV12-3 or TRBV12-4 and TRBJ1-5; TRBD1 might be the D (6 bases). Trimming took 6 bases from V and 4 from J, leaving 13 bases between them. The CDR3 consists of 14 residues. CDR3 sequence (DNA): TGTGCCAGCAGCCCCCCCGGGACAAATCAGCCCCAGCATTTT. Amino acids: CASSPPGTNQPQHF.

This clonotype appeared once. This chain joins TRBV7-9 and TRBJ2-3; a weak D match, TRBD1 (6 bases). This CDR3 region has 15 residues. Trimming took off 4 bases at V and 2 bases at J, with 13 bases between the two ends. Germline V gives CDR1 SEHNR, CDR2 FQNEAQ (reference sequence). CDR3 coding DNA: TGTGCCAGCAGCTACCTCACAGGGAACACAGATACGCAGTATTTT. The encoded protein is CASSYLTGNTDTQYF.

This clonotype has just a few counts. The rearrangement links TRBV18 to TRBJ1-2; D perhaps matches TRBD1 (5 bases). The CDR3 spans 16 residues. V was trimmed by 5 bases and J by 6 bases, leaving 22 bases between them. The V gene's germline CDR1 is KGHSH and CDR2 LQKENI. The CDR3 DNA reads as TGTGCCAGCTCATCAGGGATGAGGCGCGCGGGGGATGGCTACACCTTC. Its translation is CASSSGMRRAGDGYTF.

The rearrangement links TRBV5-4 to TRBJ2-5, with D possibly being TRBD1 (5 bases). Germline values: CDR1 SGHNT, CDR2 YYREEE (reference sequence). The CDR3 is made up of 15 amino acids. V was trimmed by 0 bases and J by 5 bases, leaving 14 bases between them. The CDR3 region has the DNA TGTGCCAGCAGCTTGGCCTCAGGGAAAATCGAGACCCAGTACTTC. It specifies CASSLASGKIETQYF.

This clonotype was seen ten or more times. The CDR3: CASSQDLAGSTDTQYF. The CDR3 DNA sequence: TGCGCCAGCAGCCAAGATCTAGCGGGCAGCACAGATACGCAGTATTTT. The chain couples TRBV4-3 to TRBJ2-3, with 8 bases identical to TRBD2. J was trimmed by 0 bases and V by 0 bases; bases with no gene match: 2. The CDR3 length is 16 residues. Germline assignment: CDR1 LGHNA and CDR2 YSLEER.